The 14 T cell receptor beta chains listed next were all sequenced from one sample in a study of CD8 T cells in ankylosing spondylitis. TCRdb analysed the 5' RACE reads with MiXCR anew, one entry per CDR3 protein. The data show roughly 260,000 distinct CDR3 sequences, 20% seen once. The source material was blood, either unsorted or a sorted T cell fraction (not recorded which). These TCRs come from a male donor with ankylosing spondylitis or in good health (not recorded which).

The chain carries TRBV10-3 and TRBJ2-3, with D perhaps matching TRBD1 (5 bases). The CDR3 contains 15 residues. Trimming shortened V by 1 base and J by 3 bases, and 11 bases separated the two germline ends. The germline V gene has CDR1 ENHRY and CDR2 SYGVKD. The DNA for the CDR3 is TGTGCCATCAGTGAGTTAGACAAGGGGACAGATACGCAGTATTTT. Its protein is CAISELDKGTDTQYF.

The chain recombines TRBV3-1 with TRBJ2-1, with TRBD1 matching over 8 bases. Germline CDR1 and CDR2: LGHDT and YNNKEL (reference sequence). This CDR3 is 13 amino acids long. The V and J ends lost 3 bases and 10 bases, in that order; junction bases with no gene match: 5. The chain's CDR3 is CASSHGQGGEQFF. The CDR3 region has the DNA TGTGCCAGCAGCCATGGACAGGGTGGGGAGCAGTTCTTC.

This clonotype was recorded a few times. CDR3 sequence reads: CASSFSGTSGLNEQFF. CDR3 nucleotide sequence: TGTGCCAGCAGCTTTTCCGGGACTAGCGGGCTCAATGAGCAGTTCTTC. V is TRBV7-8 and J is TRBJ2-1; 12 positions agree with TRBD2. With V trimmed by 3 bases and J by 6 bases, 6 bases remained unmatched. The CDR3 consists of 16 residues. Germline CDR1 SGHVS, CDR2 FQNEAQ.

This chain connects TRBV6-1 to TRBJ1-5; no reliable D call. This CDR3 contains 12 residues. Trimming left V 10 bases short and J 3 bases short, with 10 bases between. The germline gives CDR1 MNHNS, CDR2 SASEGT. In DNA, the CDR3 is TGTGCCACCGGTGAACACAATCAGCCCCAGCATTTT. The encoded protein is CATGEHNQPQHF.

The rearrangement joins TRBV4-1 to TRBJ2-6; D not certain. V dropped 2 bases and J dropped 2 bases, with 22 bases sitting between them. The CDR3 is 20 residues long. Germline-derived CDR1 and CDR2 are MGHRA and YSYEKL. Here the CDR3 DNA reads TGCGCCAGCAGCCAATATCCCCCCCATCAGGCTCGAACTGGGGCCAACGTCCTGACTTTC. Its protein product is CASSQYPPHQARTGANVLTF.

The chain couples TRBV20-1 to TRBJ2-5; D remains unclear. The germline CDR1 and CDR2 sequences are DFQATT and SNEGSKA (reference sequence). There are 12 residues in the CDR3. V was pared by 1 base and J by 7 bases, with 10 bases between. CDR3 DNA sequence: TGCAGTGCTAGAGCTGGGGTGGTGACCCAGTACTTC. Its protein is CSARAGVVTQYF.

The rearrangement uses TRBV20-1 and TRBJ2-1; TRBD2 matches 10 bases. The CDR3 extends over 16 amino acids. V trimming: 2 bases; J trimming: 8 bases; junction bases outside the gene matches: 12. Germline V gene sequence: CDR1 DFQATT, CDR2 SNEGSKA (reference sequence). The CDR3 nucleotides are TGCAGTGCTAGATTTGTTGGGCTAGCGGGAGAGGATGAGCAGTTCTTC. Its translation is CSARFVGLAGEDEQFF.

This clonotype was seen only a few times. The V gene is TRBV29-1, the J gene TRBJ2-3; 10 bases fit TRBD2. Germline V gene sequence: CDR1 SQVTM, CDR2 ANQGSEA. The CDR3 has 14 residues. V was pared by 4 bases and J by 5 bases, with 6 bases of the junction left unmatched. This chain's CDR3 is CSVVPSGSLDTQYF. CDR3 DNA sequence: TGCAGCGTTGTGCCTAGCGGGAGTTTAGATACGCAGTATTTT.

By proportion, this clonotype is medium-sized (0.01 to 0.1%). The CDR3 region is CASIQRLGLSGELFF. In nucleotides, the CDR3 is TGTGCCAGCATCCAGAGACTAGGGTTATCCGGGGAGCTGTTTTTT. This chain joins TRBV6-1 and TRBJ2-2; maybe TRBD2 (6 bases). This CDR3 contains 15 residues. CDR1 MNHNS and CDR2 SASEGT come from the germline V gene. The V and J ends lost 7 bases and 6 bases respectively, with 18 bases between them.

The table lists this clonotype with a few counts. The V gene is TRBV3-1, the J gene TRBJ2-2; D is perhaps TRBD1 (5 bases). CDR1 LGHDT and CDR2 YNNKEL come from the germline V gene (reference sequence). The V gene lost 1 base and the J gene lost 4 bases, with 7 bases spanning the gap. CDR3 size: 14 residues. The CDR3 DNA follows: TGTGCCAGCAGCCAAGGGACACCCACCGGGGAGCTGTTTTTT. Protein sequence: CASSQGTPTGELFF.

This CDR3 is CASSPGSAGVSQTQYF. The CDR3 DNA reads as TGTGCCAGCAGTCCTGGGTCAGCGGGAGTTTCCCAGACCCAGTACTTC. J is TRBJ2-5 and V is TRBV12-3 or TRBV12-4; 8 nucleotides match TRBD2. This CDR3 is built from 16 residues. The V segment lost 5 bases and the J segment 6 bases; nucleotides outside the gene matches: 14.

The CDR3 protein is CAISERGGPNNSPLHF. CDR3 coding DNA: TGTGCCATCAGTGAAAGGGGGGGCCCTAATAATTCACCCCTCCACTTT. V usage is TRBV10-3 and J usage is TRBJ1-6; D might be TRBD1 (6 bases). Germline CDR1 and CDR2: ENHRY and SYGVKD. This CDR3 region has 16 residues. Trimming shortened V by 3 bases and J by 5 bases, and 14 bases separated the two germline ends.

This clonotype was recorded a few times. This chain links TRBV10-2 with TRBJ2-1; 8 bases agree with TRBD2. V shed 7 bases, J shed 10 bases, and the junction held 9 bases outside the gene matches. Germline V gene sequence: CDR1 WSHSY, CDR2 SAAADI. The CDR3 is 13 residues long. CDR3 DNA: TGCGCCAGCAATACCGGGGGGGGGCTCGAGCAGTTCTTC. This codes for CASNTGGGLEQFF.

The chain joins TRBV12-3 or TRBV12-4 to TRBJ2-2, with D perhaps matching TRBD2 (5 bases). V was pared by 3 bases and J by 7 bases, with 9 bases between. There are 13 residues in the CDR3. CDR3 DNA sequence: TGTGCCAGCAGTTTCCGGGGTATCGGGGAGCTGTTTTTT. It specifies CASSFRGIGELFF.